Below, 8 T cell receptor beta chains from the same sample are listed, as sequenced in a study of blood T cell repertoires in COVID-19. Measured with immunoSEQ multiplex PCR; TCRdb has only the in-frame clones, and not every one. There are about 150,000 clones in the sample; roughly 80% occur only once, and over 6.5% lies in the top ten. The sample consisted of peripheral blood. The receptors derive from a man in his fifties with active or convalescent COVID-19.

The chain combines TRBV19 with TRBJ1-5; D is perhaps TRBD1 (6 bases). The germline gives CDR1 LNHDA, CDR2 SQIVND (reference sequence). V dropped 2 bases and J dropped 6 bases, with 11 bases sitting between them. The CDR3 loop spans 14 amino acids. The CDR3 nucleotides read TGTGCCAGTAGTATAAAATGGGGGCCTCAGCCCCAGCATTTT. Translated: CASSIKWGPQPQHF.

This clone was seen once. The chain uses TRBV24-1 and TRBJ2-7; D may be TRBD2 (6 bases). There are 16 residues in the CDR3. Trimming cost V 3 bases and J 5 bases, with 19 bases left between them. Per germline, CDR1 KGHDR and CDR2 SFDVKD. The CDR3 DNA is TGTGCCACCAGTGATCCCCTAAATTCCACTAGCAACGAGCAGTACTTC. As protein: CATSDPLNSTSNEQYF.

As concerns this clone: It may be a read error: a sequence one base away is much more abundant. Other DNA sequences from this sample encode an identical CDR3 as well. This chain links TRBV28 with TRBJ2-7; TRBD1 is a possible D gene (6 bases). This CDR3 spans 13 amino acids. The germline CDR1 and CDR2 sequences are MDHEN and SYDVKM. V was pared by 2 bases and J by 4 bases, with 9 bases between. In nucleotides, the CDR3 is TGTGCCAGCAGTTTACCAGGGGCTTACGAGCAGTACTTC. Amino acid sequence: CASSLPGAYEQYF.

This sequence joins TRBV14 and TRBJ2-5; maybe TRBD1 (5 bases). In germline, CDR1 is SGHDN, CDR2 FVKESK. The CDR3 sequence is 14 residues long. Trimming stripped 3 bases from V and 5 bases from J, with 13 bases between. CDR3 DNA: TGTGCCAGCAGCCAGGGGCGTACGAGGGAGACCCAGTACTTC. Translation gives CASSQGRTRETQYF.

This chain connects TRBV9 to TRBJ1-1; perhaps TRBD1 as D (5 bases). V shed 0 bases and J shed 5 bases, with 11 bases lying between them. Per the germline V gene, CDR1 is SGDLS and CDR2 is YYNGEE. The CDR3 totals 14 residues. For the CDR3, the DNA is TGTGCCAGCAGCGTAGTCAGGGATTTGACTGAAGCTTTCTTT. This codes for CASSVVRDLTEAFF.

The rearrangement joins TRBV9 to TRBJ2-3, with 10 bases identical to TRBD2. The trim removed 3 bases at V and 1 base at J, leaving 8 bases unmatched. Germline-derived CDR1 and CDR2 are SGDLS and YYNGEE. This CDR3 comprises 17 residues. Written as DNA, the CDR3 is TGTGCCAGCAGCGCCCCAGCGGGAGGGCCGGGCACAGATACGCAGTATTTT. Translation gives CASSAPAGGPGTDTQYF.

CDR3 protein: CASGRGFDEQFF. The CDR3, as DNA: TGTGCCAGCGGGCGGGGGTTCGATGAGCAGTTCTTC. V gene TRBV3-1 (or the pseudogene TRBV3-2) combines with J gene TRBJ2-1; TRBD2 agrees at 7 bases. Germline values: CDR1 LGHDT, CDR2 YNNKEL (reference sequence). The J segment lost 8 bases and the V segment lost 8 bases, leaving 6 bases of the junction unmatched. The CDR3 is 12 residues long.

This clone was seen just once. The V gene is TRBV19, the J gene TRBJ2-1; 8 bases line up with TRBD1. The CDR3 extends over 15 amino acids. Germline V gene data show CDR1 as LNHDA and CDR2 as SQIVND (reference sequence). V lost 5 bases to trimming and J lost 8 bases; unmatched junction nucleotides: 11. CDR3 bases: TGTGCCAGTAGTGCGGACAGGGATGATAGCGATGAGCAGTTCTTC. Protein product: CASSADRDDSDEQFF.